This TCR beta chain is drawn from a study of OX40 agonist ivuxolimab in advanced cancers. As for the study in general: Partial responses were seen in three patients, one with hepatocellular carcinoma and two with cutaneous melanoma.

Here immunoSEQ multiplex PCR was the method, and the copy in TCRdb shows in-frame clones only, minus some. The sample carries 3,000 or so clones, over 70% recorded once. The CDR3 runs to 14 residues. Trimming took off 1 base at V and 8 bases at J, with 12 bases between the two ends. From germline, CDR1 is SGHVS and CDR2 FNYEAQ. Sequencing was performed on CD4+ or CD8+ T cells sorted from blood, taken in a trial of the OX40 agonist ivuxolimab. The V gene is TRBV7-6, the J gene TRBJ2-1, with TRBD2 as a possible D gene (5 bases). The TCR sequence derives from an adult with an advanced solid tumor such as melanoma, head and neck, liver or kidney cancer. CDR3 region: CASSLGKGVDEQFF. The CDR3 bases are TGTGCCAGCAGCTTAGGGAAGGGAGTGGATGAGCAGTTCTTC.